This TCR beta chain was identified during a study of beta chain features in type 1 diabetes. As for the study in general: The study found patients and healthy donors alike in age, gender and cell yields.

This clone was detected only once. What it binds is unknown. The sequenced template was cDNA made from the entire isolated RNA. Data came from immunoSEQ multiplex PCR; TCRdb stores just in-frame clones and leaves some out. The sample has fewer than 350,000 clones, around a fifth seen once. The germline V gene encodes CDR1 SGHVS and CDR2 FNYEAQ. The CDR3 length is 18 residues. V shed 5 bases, J shed 0 bases, and the junction held 10 bases outside the gene matches. Overall study findings and caveats: The VDJ junctions of type 1 diabetes patients carried fewer insertions and more deletions. TCRB CDR3 length was moderately but significantly reduced in all four CD4+ subsets of Type 1 diabetes patients.

CD45RO/CCR7/CD25/CD127/CD95/CD27 staining was used to isolate CD4+ naive, central memory, regulatory and stem cell-like memory cells by sorting. The V and J genes are TRBV7-6 and TRBJ1-3, with 10 bases identical to TRBD1. The sequence derives from a woman between 18 and 30 years old in good health. The material sequenced was naive CD4+ T cells from blood. The CDR3 loop reads CASSPVPGQGFSGNTIYF. CDR3 nucleotides: TGTGCCAGCAGCCCCGTTCCGGGACAGGGGTTCTCTGGAAACACCATATATTTT.